The 9 T cell receptor beta chains below all came from one sample that was sequenced in a study of CD8+ T cells in alopecia areata. Sequencing templates came from extracted RNA that was reverse transcribed into cDNA. Clones were read by immunoSEQ multiplex PCR, and TCRdb kept only the in-frame ones, dropping some. The sample holds 150,000 to 200,000 clones, about 60% seen once. Treatment reported: oral pan-JAK inhibitor, 5-10 mg twice daily. This specimen consisted of CD4+ T cells sorted from blood, obtained at week 24, from a patient treated with tofacitinib. The receptors stem from a human donor with alopecia areata.

Concerning this clone: This CDR3 is also generated by other DNA sequences in the sample. The V and J genes are TRBV6-5 and TRBJ1-2, with D perhaps matching TRBD1 (5 bases). V lost 5 bases and J 6 bases, leaving 10 bases between the germline ends. CDR3 length: 12 amino acids. Germline V gene data show CDR1 as MNHEY and CDR2 as SVGAGI. The CDR3 loop is CASSRGTDGYTF. CDR3 in DNA: TGTGCCAGCAGTCGGGGGACGGATGGCTACACCTTC.

This clone was detected only a few times. The chain carries TRBV7-8 and TRBJ2-3; D is undetermined. This CDR3 is built from 13 residues. V was clipped by 4 bases and J by 2 bases, with 7 bases between them. Germline CDR1 SGHVS, CDR2 FQNEAQ. The CDR3 DNA follows: TGTGCCAGCAGCTCACGGACCACAGATACGCAGTATTTT. It encodes CASSSRTTDTQYF. The variable domain in full, with the rest retrieved from reference TRBV7-8 and TRBJ2-3, is GAGVSQSPRYKVAKRGQDVALRCDPISGHVSLFWYQQALGQGPEFLTYFQNEAQLDKSGLPSDRFFAERPEGSVSTLKIQRTQQEDSAVYLCASSSRTTDTQYFGPGTRLTVL.

The V and J genes are TRBV5-1 and TRBJ2-1; TRBD2 agrees at 15 bases. Germline V gene data show CDR1 as SGHRS and CDR2 as YFSETQ. Losses at the gene ends were 7 bases for V and 6 bases for J; bases not matched to a gene: 14. CDR3 length equals 18 residues. The CDR3 bases are TGCGCCAGCCGTACGCTAGGACTAGCGGGGGGGCCCCGCAATGAGCAGTTCTTC. Protein sequence: CASRTLGLAGGPRNEQFF.

The V call is TRBV7-9, the J call TRBJ2-1, with D uncertain. Trimming removed 1 base at V and 3 bases at J, with 10 bases between. The CDR3 length is 15 residues. Germline lookup yields CDR1 SEHNR and CDR2 FQNEAQ (reference sequence). The CDR3 loop is CASSLVPLDYNEQFF. The CDR3 coding sequence is TGTGCCAGCAGCTTAGTACCCCTAGACTACAATGAGCAGTTCTTC. The full variable domain, in which reference TRBV7-9 and TRBJ2-1 provide the parts outside the CDR3, is DTGVSQNPRHKITKRGQNVTFRCDPISEHNRLYWYRQTLGQGPEFLTYFQNEAQLEKSRLLSDRFSAERPKGSFSTLEIQRTEQGDSAMYLCASSLVPLDYNEQFFGPGTRLTVL.

The rearrangement uses TRBV5-6 and TRBJ2-7; 10 bases match TRBD1. The germline CDR1 and CDR2 sequences are SGHDT and YYEEEE. The CDR3 loop spans 15 amino acids. V lost 4 bases and J lost 2; bases outside the gene matches: 6. The CDR3: CASSAGDRGTYEQYF. CDR3 DNA sequence: TGTGCCAGCAGCGCAGGGGACAGGGGAACCTACGAGCAGTACTTC.

As to this clone: Other DNA sequences in this specimen translate into the identical CDR3. V gene TRBV10-3 combines with J gene TRBJ1-2, with TRBD1 as a possible D gene (5 bases). V was clipped by 4 bases and J by 6 bases, with 9 bases between them. The germline V gene has CDR1 ENHRY and CDR2 SYGVKD. The CDR3 has 12 amino acids. The CDR3 region has the DNA TGTGCCATCAGTGGGACGGGGGATGGCTACACCTTC. This codes for CAISGTGDGYTF.

The chain recombines TRBV30 with TRBJ1-1, with D tentatively TRBD1 (5 bases). The CDR3 has 14 residues. V shed 2 bases and J shed 4 bases, with 14 bases lying between them. Germline CDR1 and CDR2: GTSNPN and SVGIG (reference sequence). CDR3 bases: TGTGCCTGGAGTCCGGGACTATTAGGCACTGAAGCTTTCTTT. It is translated as CAWSPGLLGTEAFF.

The chain combines TRBV19 with TRBJ2-4, with a weak D call TRBD1 (5 bases). V lost 3 bases to trimming and J lost 2 bases, with 8 bases between them. The germline V gene encodes CDR1 LNHDA and CDR2 SQIVND (reference sequence). The length of the CDR3 is 14 residues. DNA of the CDR3: TGTGCCAGTAGTATTGCAGGGACCAAAAACATTCAGTACTTC. This sequence encodes CASSIAGTKNIQYF.

The chain links TRBV19 to TRBJ2-7, with 8 bases identical to TRBD1. The junction had 10 bases not matched to a gene; V was cut back by 6 bases and J by 0 bases. The CDR3 loop spans 16 amino acids. The germline V gene has CDR1 LNHDA and CDR2 SQIVND (reference sequence). This CDR3 is CASRRGPGQDSYEQYF. CDR3 sequence (DNA): TGTGCCAGTAGAAGAGGACCGGGACAGGACTCCTACGAGCAGTACTTC.